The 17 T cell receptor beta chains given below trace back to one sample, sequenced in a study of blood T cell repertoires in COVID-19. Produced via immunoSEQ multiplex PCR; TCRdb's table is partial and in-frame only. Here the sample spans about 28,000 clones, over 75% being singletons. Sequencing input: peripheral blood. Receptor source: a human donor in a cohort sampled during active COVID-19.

The chain's CDR3 is CASSRQGKAKLFF. Here the CDR3 DNA reads TGTGCCAGCAGCCGACAGGGGAAGGCAAAACTGTTTTTT. The V gene is TRBV6-5, the J gene TRBJ1-4, with 8 nucleotides matching TRBD1. V trimming: 6 bases; J trimming: 10 bases; junction bases outside the gene matches: 7. The CDR3 is 13 residues long. Per the germline V gene, CDR1 is MNHEY and CDR2 is SVGAGI.

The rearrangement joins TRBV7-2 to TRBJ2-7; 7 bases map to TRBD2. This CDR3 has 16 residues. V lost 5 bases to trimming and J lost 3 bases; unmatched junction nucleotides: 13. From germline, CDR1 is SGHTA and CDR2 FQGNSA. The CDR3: CASSESSSGANYEQYF. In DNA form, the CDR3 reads TGTGCCAGCAGCGAGTCCTCGAGCGGGGCCAACTACGAGCAGTACTTC. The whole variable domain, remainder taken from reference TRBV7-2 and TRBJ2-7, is GAGVSQSPSNKVTEKGKDVELRCDPISGHTALYWYRQSLGQGLEFLIYFQGNSAPDKSGLPSDRFSAERTGGSVSTLTIQRTQQEDSAVYLCASSESSSGANYEQYFGPGTRLTVT.

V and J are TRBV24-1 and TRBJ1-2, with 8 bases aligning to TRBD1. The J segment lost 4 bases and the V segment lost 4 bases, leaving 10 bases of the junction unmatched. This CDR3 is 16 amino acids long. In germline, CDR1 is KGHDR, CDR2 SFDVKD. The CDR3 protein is CATSEYYRGGGYGYTF. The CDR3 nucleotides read TGTGCCACCAGTGAATATTACAGGGGGGGAGGCTATGGCTACACCTTC.

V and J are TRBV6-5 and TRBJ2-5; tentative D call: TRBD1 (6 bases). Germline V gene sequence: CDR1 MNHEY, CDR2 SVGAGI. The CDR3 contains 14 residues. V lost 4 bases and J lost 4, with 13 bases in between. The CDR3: CASSWSGVVETQYF. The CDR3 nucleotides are TGTGCCAGCAGTTGGTCAGGGGTGGTAGAGACCCAGTACTTC.

The CDR3 is CARGLAGGETQYF. Here the CDR3 DNA reads TGTGCCAGAGGACTAGCGGGAGGGGAGACCCAGTACTTC. The V and J genes are TRBV30 and TRBJ2-5; 15 bases map to TRBD2. The CDR3 runs to 13 residues. The V gene's germline CDR1 is GTSNPN and CDR2 SVGIG (reference sequence). The trim removed 8 bases at V and 5 bases at J, leaving 3 bases unmatched.

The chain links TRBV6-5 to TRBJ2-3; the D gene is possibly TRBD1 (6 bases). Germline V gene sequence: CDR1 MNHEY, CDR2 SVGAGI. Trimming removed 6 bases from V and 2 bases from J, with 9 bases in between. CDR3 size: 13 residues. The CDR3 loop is CASSRDTTDTQYF. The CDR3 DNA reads TGTGCCAGCAGCCGGGACACCACAGATACGCAGTATTTT.

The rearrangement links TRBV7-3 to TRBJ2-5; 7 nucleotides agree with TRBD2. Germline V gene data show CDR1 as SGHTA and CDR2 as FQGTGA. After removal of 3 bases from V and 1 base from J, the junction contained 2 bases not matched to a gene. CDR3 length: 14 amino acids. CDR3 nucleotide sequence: TGTGCCAGCAGCTTCGGCGGGGGCCAAGAGACCCAGTACTTC. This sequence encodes CASSFGGGQETQYF.

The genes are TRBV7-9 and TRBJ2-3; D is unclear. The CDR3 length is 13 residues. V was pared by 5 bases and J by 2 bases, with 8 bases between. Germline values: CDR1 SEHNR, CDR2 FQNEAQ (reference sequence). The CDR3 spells CASSLSLTDTQYF. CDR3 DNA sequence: TGTGCCAGCAGCCTAAGCCTCACAGATACGCAGTATTTT.

The DNA for the CDR3 is TGTGCCAGCACCCAGAACTCCTACAATGAGCAGTTCTTC. This sequence encodes CASTQNSYNEQFF. The chain is built from TRBV12-3 or TRBV12-4 and TRBJ2-1; D is unclear. This CDR3 is built from 13 residues. V lost 7 bases and J lost 0, with 7 bases in between.

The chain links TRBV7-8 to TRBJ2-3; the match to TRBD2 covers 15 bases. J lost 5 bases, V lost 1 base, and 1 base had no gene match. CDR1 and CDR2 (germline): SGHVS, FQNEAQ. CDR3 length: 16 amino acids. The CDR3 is CASSLGTSGGGDTQYF. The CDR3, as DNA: TGTGCCAGCAGCTTAGGGACTAGCGGGGGGGGAGATACGCAGTATTTT.

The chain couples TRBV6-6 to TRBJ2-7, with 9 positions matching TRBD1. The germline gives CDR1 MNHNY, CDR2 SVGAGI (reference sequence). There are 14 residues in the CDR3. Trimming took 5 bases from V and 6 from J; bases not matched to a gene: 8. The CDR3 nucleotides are TGTGCCAGCAGTCATGGGACAGGGACGGGCGAGCAGTACTTC. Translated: CASSHGTGTGEQYF.

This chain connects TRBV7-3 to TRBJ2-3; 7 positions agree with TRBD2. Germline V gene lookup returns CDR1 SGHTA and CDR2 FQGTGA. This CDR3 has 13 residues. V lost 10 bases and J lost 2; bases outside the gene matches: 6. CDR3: CATRAGVTDTQYF. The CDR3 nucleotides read TGTGCCACCCGGGCGGGGGTCACAGATACGCAGTATTTT.

CDR3 loop: CASSHPNGTYYEQYF. The CDR3 bases are TGTGCCAGCAGTCATCCGAACGGGACATACTACGAGCAGTACTTC. This sequence joins TRBV9 and TRBJ2-7; D is perhaps TRBD1 (6 bases). CDR3 size: 15 residues. Deletions cut 5 bases from V and 3 bases from J, with 18 bases between. Germline V lookup: CDR1 SGDLS, CDR2 YYNGEE.

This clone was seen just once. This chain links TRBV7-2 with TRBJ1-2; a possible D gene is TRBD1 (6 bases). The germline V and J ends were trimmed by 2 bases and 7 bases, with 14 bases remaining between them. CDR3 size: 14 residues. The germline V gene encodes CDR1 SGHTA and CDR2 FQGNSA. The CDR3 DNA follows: TGTGCCAGCAGCTTATTGGGACAAGGCGGTGGCTACACCTTC. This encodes CASSLLGQGGGYTF. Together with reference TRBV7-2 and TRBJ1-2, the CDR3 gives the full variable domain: GAGVSQSPSNKVTEKGKDVELRCDPISGHTALYWYRQSLGQGLEFLIYFQGNSAPDKSGLPSDRFSAERTGGSVSTLTIQRTQQEDSAVYLCASSLLGQGGGYTFGSGTRLTVV.

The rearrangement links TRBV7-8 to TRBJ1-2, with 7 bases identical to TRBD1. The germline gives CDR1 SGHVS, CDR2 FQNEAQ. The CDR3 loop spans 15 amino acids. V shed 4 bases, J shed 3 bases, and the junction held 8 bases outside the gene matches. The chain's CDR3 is CASSSISDRDYGYTF. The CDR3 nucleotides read TGTGCCAGCAGCTCAATCTCAGACAGGGACTATGGCTACACCTTC.

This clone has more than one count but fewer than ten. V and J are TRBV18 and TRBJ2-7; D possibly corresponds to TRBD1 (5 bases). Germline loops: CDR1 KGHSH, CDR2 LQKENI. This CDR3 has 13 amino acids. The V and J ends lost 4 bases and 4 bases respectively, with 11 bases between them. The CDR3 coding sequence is TGTGCCAGCTCACTAAGACAGCAGTACGAGCAGTACTTC. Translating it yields CASSLRQQYEQYF.

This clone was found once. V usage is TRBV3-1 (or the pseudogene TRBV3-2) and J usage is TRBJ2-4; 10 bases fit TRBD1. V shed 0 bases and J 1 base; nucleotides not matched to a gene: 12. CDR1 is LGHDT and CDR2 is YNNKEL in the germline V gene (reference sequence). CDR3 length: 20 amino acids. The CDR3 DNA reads TGTGCCAGCAGCCAAGAGGTTGGGACAGGGGTCGAATGGGCCAAAAACATTCAGTACTTC. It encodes CASSQEVGTGVEWAKNIQYF.